These 32 T cell receptor beta chains were all obtained from the same sample, sequenced in a study of beta chain features in type 1 diabetes. Reverse transcription of all isolated RNA meant that expressed TCRB transcripts were sequenced. Method: immunoSEQ multiplex PCR; TCRdb's copy keeps in-frame clones and lacks some. The sample gives 900,000 or so clones, 17% of which show up once; 0.023% is in the top ten. Sequenced material: naive CD4+ T cells from blood. All receptors come from a woman younger than 30 in good health.

V gene TRBV18 combines with J gene TRBJ1-4, with D perhaps TRBD1 (5 bases). With 4 bases removed from V and 8 bases from J, the gap between germline ends came to 14 bases. Germline CDR1 KGHSH, CDR2 LQKENI. CDR3 length: 14 amino acids. CDR3 sequence: CASSRSGSEEKLFF. The CDR3 nucleotides are TGTGCCAGCTCACGATCAGGGTCTGAGGAAAAACTGTTTTTT.

V usage is TRBV2 and J usage is TRBJ2-2; D remains unclear. Germline CDR1 reads SNHLY; CDR2 reads FYNNEI. CDR3 length: 14 residues. V was trimmed by 3 bases and J by 7 bases, leaving 12 bases between them. The CDR3 sequence: CASSDEGKGGELFF. CDR3 nucleotides: TGTGCCAGCAGTGATGAAGGGAAGGGCGGGGAGCTGTTTTTT.

The chain is built from TRBV6-5 and TRBJ1-3, with D possibly TRBD1 on 5 matching bases. CDR1 and CDR2 from the germline V gene are MNHEY and SVGAGI. V dropped 0 bases and J dropped 4 bases, with 13 bases sitting between them. The CDR3 runs to 16 residues. CDR3 residues: CASSYSGDSLGNTIYF. As DNA, the CDR3 is TGTGCCAGCAGTTACTCCGGGGACTCTCTCGGAAACACCATATATTTT.

This clone has only a few counts. This chain joins TRBV9 and TRBJ2-7; tentatively, D is TRBD1 (6 bases). Between the trimmed V and J ends, which lost 0 bases and 1 base, there was a span of 14 bases. The germline CDR1 and CDR2 sequences are SGDLS and YYNGEE. CDR3 length equals 16 residues. CDR3 in DNA: TGTGCCAGCAGCGTAGGACCGGACAGACGATCCTACGAGCAGTACTTC. Encoded protein: CASSVGPDRRSYEQYF.

This clone has more than one count but fewer than ten. This chain connects TRBV7-2 to TRBJ1-4; 7 positions match TRBD1. This CDR3 comprises 13 residues. From germline, CDR1 is SGHTA and CDR2 FQGNSA. J was trimmed by 7 bases and V by 5 bases; bases with no gene match: 4. CDR3 DNA sequence: TGTGCCAGCAGCCCCGACAGGGTTGAAAAACTGTTTTTT. Translated: CASSPDRVEKLFF. Filled out from reference TRBV7-2 and TRBJ1-4, the complete variable domain reads GAGVSQSPSNKVTEKGKDVELRCDPISGHTALYWYRQSLGQGLEFLIYFQGNSAPDKSGLPSDRFSAERTGGSVSTLTIQRTQQEDSAVYLCASSPDRVEKLFFGSGTQLSVL.

This rearrangement joins TRBV5-1 to TRBJ2-7, with D maybe TRBD2 (7 bases). Trimming shortened V by 1 base and J by 2 bases, and 13 bases separated the two germline ends. The length of the CDR3 is 15 residues. The V gene's germline CDR1 is SGHRS and CDR2 YFSETQ. CDR3 sequence reads: CASSLLRGAAYEQYF. CDR3 DNA: TGCGCCAGCAGCTTGCTCCGGGGGGCCGCCTACGAGCAGTACTTC.

This clone was seen more than once but under ten times. The chain uses TRBV23-1 and TRBJ2-5, with D uncertain. TRBJ2-7 matches the DNA end more closely, so the J call is doubtful. TRBV23-1 is an ORF, with its function uncertain. This CDR3 spans 9 amino acids. CDR3 residues: CATLYEQYF. In DNA, the CDR3 is TGCGCCACCCTCTACGAGCAGTACTTC.

This clone has just a few counts. The chain couples TRBV7-9 to TRBJ2-7; TRBD2 matches 9 bases. Germline V CDR1 and CDR2: SEHNR, FQNEAQ (reference sequence). Losses at the gene ends were 5 bases for V and 5 bases for J; bases not matched to a gene: 7. The CDR3 runs 14 residues. CDR3 in DNA: TGTGCCAGCAGCGGACTTAGCGGGAGTCACGAGCAGTACTTC. Encoded protein: CASSGLSGSHEQYF.

This chain joins TRBV5-4 and TRBJ2-3; TRBD1 agrees at 7 bases. The germline CDR1 and CDR2 sequences are SGHNT and YYREEE (reference sequence). The CDR3 loop spans 14 amino acids. V was pared by 4 bases and J by 5 bases, with 7 bases of the junction left unmatched. CDR3 sequence reads: CASSQTGNEDTQYF. In DNA, the CDR3 is TGTGCCAGCAGCCAGACAGGGAATGAAGATACGCAGTATTTT.

V gene TRBV5-1 combines with J gene TRBJ2-2, with D uncertain. Looked up from germline, CDR1 is SGHRS and CDR2 is YFSETQ. The ends were cut back, 1 base at V and 0 bases at J, with 7 bases in the middle. The CDR3 has 15 amino acids. In DNA, the CDR3 is TGCGCCAGCAGCTTGTTAGAACCGAACACCGGGGAGCTGTTTTTT. Protein product: CASSLLEPNTGELFF.

This clone has a handful of counts. V and J are TRBV6-5 and TRBJ1-5; D remains ambiguous. V was cut by 6 bases and J by 5 bases, with 11 bases left in between. Per the germline V gene, CDR1 is MNHEY and CDR2 is SVGAGI. CDR3 length equals 13 residues. The CDR3, as DNA: TGTGCCAGCAGATTGAGGGAGGATCAGCCCCAGCATTTT. Protein sequence: CASRLREDQPQHF.

There are a few counts of this clone. This chain joins TRBV28 and TRBJ2-2; 10 nucleotides align to TRBD1. In germline, CDR1 is MDHEN, CDR2 SYDVKM. The CDR3 length is 15 residues. With V trimmed by 6 bases and J by 6 bases, 7 bases remained unmatched. The CDR3 is CASRGQGIIAGELFF. The CDR3, as DNA: TGTGCCAGCAGGGGACAGGGGATTATCGCCGGGGAGCTGTTTTTT. Full variable domain (remainder filled in from reference TRBV28 and TRBJ2-2): DVKVTQSSRYLVKRTGEKVFLECVQDMDHENMFWYRQDPGLGLRLIYFSYDVKMKEKGDIPEGYSVSREKKERFSLILESASTNQTSMYLCASRGQGIIAGELFFGEGSRLTVL.

The chain recombines TRBV28 with TRBJ1-5, with D hard to call. The ends were cut back, 7 bases at V and 0 bases at J, with 22 bases in the middle. The CDR3 sequence is 18 residues long. The germline gives CDR1 MDHEN, CDR2 SYDVKM. The CDR3 DNA reads as TGTGCCAGCACTACCGACCCAAACCGGGTTTATAGCAATCAGCCCCAGCATTTT. The encoded protein is CASTTDPNRVYSNQPQHF.

V is TRBV28 and J is TRBJ2-7; tentative D call: TRBD1 (6 bases). Trimming stripped 7 bases from V and 7 bases from J, with 17 bases between. Germline V gene data show CDR1 as MDHEN and CDR2 as SYDVKM. The length of the CDR3 is 13 residues. The CDR3 sequence is CASIDGTSGEQYF. Written as DNA, the CDR3 is TGTGCCAGCATTGACGGGACATCGGGAGAGCAGTACTTC.

This rearrangement joins TRBV18 to TRBJ2-7, with 9 bases fitting TRBD2. Trimming removed 4 bases from V and 2 bases from J; junction bases left unmatched: 3. The CDR3 runs 14 residues. From germline, CDR1 is KGHSH and CDR2 LQKENI. The chain's CDR3 is CASSQAGGPYEQYF. CDR3 nucleotides: TGTGCCAGCTCACAAGCGGGAGGCCCCTACGAGCAGTACTTC.

This clone was found a few times. This chain links TRBV7-3 with TRBJ2-1; TRBD2 is a possible D gene (5 bases). The germline CDR1 and CDR2 sequences are SGHTA and FQGTGA. CDR3 length equals 15 residues. V was shortened by 2 bases and J by 10 bases, with 18 bases between the two germline ends. The CDR3 bases are TGTGCCAGCAGCTTATTGGGCGGGTGGGTGTCAGAGCAGTTCTTC. Translated: CASSLLGGWVSEQFF.

The chain carries TRBV15 and TRBJ2-7, with 14 bases aligning to TRBD2. The V gene's germline CDR1 is LNHNV and CDR2 YYDKDF (reference sequence). The CDR3 extends over 20 amino acids. Unmatched junction bases numbered 11, after V lost 0 bases and J lost 1 base. The CDR3 region is CATSRDRIPGLAGVSYEQYF. In nucleotides, the CDR3 is TGTGCCACCAGCAGAGATCGCATCCCGGGACTAGCGGGAGTGTCCTACGAGCAGTACTTC.

This clone appeared a few times. CDR3 in amino acids: CSARPKGEQYF. The CDR3 coding sequence is TGCAGTGCTAGGCCCAAGGGCGAGCAGTACTTC. V usage is TRBV20-1 and J usage is TRBJ2-5, with D hard to call. Gene TRBJ2-7 matches the end of the DNA better, so the J call may be wrong. CDR3 length: 11 amino acids. Germline CDR1 reads DFQATT; CDR2 reads SNEGSKA (reference sequence).

The CDR3 DNA sequence: TGTGCCAGCAGTTTATGGTCTAGCGGGAGGCACCAAGAGACCCAGTACTTC. Its translation: CASSLWSSGRHQETQYF. The J gene is TRBJ2-5, the V gene TRBV27, with 11 nucleotides matching TRBD2. Trimming at V came to 1 base and at J to 0 bases, leaving 4 bases not matched to a gene. The CDR3 is 17 residues long. CDR1 is MNHEY, CDR2 SMNVEV, per germline (reference sequence).

The chain employs TRBV5-1 and TRBJ2-3; D ambiguous. V lost 4 bases to trimming and J lost 4 bases, with 16 bases between them. The germline CDR1 and CDR2 sequences are SGHRS and YFSETQ. The CDR3 consists of 15 residues. The CDR3 bases are TGCGCCAGCAGCGCGTCTAGTACCCGAGCAGATACGCAGTATTTT. It yields the protein CASSASSTRADTQYF.

This sequence joins TRBV4-2 and TRBJ1-3; D unresolved. The V and J ends lost 0 bases and 2 bases respectively, with 14 bases between them. In germline, CDR1 is LGHNA, CDR2 YNFKEQ. The CDR3 is made up of 17 amino acids. Here the CDR3 reads CASSQERLTYAGNTIYF. The CDR3 DNA is TGTGCCAGCAGCCAAGAAAGGTTAACTTATGCTGGAAACACCATATATTTT.

This clone was detected only once. Other DNA sequences in the same sample also yield this CDR3. The J gene is TRBJ2-7, the V gene TRBV27; TRBD2 matches at 8 bases. Per germline, CDR1 MNHEY and CDR2 SMNVEV (reference sequence). This CDR3 is 13 amino acids long. V lost 6 bases to trimming and J lost 3 bases; unmatched junction nucleotides: 4. The CDR3 coding sequence is TGTGCCAGCAGAGGGAGCGGGAGCTACGAGCAGTACTTC. Translating it yields CASRGSGSYEQYF.

This clone was observed a few times. The V gene is TRBV7-9, the J gene TRBJ2-7; 9 bases are a match to TRBD2. CDR3 length: 15 amino acids. CDR1 is SEHNR, CDR2 FQNEAQ, per germline (reference sequence). With V trimmed by 5 bases and J by 1 base, 6 bases remained unmatched. The CDR3 DNA follows: TGTGCCAGCAGCCCGGACGGACTAGCGTCCTACGAGCAGTACTTC. Protein sequence: CASSPDGLASYEQYF.

V gene TRBV2 combines with J gene TRBJ2-1; TRBD2 matches 8 bases. Germline V gene data show CDR1 as SNHLY and CDR2 as FYNNEI. The CDR3 runs 17 residues. The V gene end was trimmed by 7 bases and the J gene end by 5 bases; junction bases not matched to a gene: 16. CDR3 amino acids: CASKFTGGLAGNNEQFF. CDR3 bases: TGTGCCAGCAAATTTACGGGTGGTCTAGCGGGTAACAATGAGCAGTTCTTC. The full variable domain, its missing parts supplied by reference TRBV2 and TRBJ2-1, is EPEVTQTPSHQVTQMGQEVILRCVPISNHLYFYWYRQILGQKVEFLVSFYNNEISEKSEIFDDQFSVERPDGSNFTLKIRSTKLEDSAMYFCASKFTGGLAGNNEQFFGPGTRLTVL.

With respect to this clone: Different DNA sequences within this sample yield the same CDR3. The chain is built from TRBV18 and TRBJ2-5; the D is unclear. This CDR3 has 12 amino acids. Germline V gene sequence: CDR1 KGHSH, CDR2 LQKENI. V lost 3 bases to trimming and J lost 4 bases, with 6 bases between them. CDR3 in amino acids: CASSPSGETQYF. The DNA of the CDR3 is TGTGCCAGCTCACCTTCTGGAGAGACCCAGTACTTC. The variable domain in full, completed from reference TRBV18 and TRBJ2-5, reads NAGVMQNPRHLVRRRGQEARLRCSPMKGHSHVYWYRQLPEEGLKFMVYLQKENIIDESGMPKERFSAEFPKEGPSILRIQQVVRGDSAAYFCASSPSGETQYFGPGTRLLVL.

The V call is TRBV11-2, the J call TRBJ2-5, with D unclear. The V end lost 3 bases, the J end lost 2 bases, and 13 bases lay between the germline ends. The CDR3 has 15 amino acids. CDR1 and CDR2 from the germline V gene are SGHAT and FQNNGV. The CDR3 reads CASSFGGTLQETQYF. The CDR3 coding sequence is TGTGCCAGCAGCTTTGGCGGAACTCTACAAGAGACCCAGTACTTC.

V is TRBV5-4 and J is TRBJ1-1; D is uncertain. Germline CDR1 and CDR2: SGHNT and YYREEE (reference sequence). Trimming left V 6 bases short and J 9 bases short, with 18 bases between. The CDR3 covers 13 residues. Here the CDR3 reads CASTPYAGSKAFF. CDR3 DNA: TGTGCCAGCACCCCCTATGCCGGGAGCAAAGCTTTCTTT.

This clone showed up just a few times. The chain has TRBV9 and TRBJ2-3; 7 bases are a match to TRBD2. Germline V lookup: CDR1 SGDLS, CDR2 YYNGEE. CDR3 length: 16 residues. The V segment lost 0 bases and the J segment 0 bases; nucleotides outside the gene matches: 4. CDR3 loop: CASSVEGSGSTDTQYF. In DNA, the CDR3 is TGTGCCAGCAGCGTAGAGGGTAGCGGGAGCACAGATACGCAGTATTTT.

This clone occurred a few times. The chain couples TRBV10-3 to TRBJ2-2, with D unclear. The V end was cut by 3 bases, the J end by 6 bases, with 11 bases between. Germline V gene lookup returns CDR1 ENHRY and CDR2 SYGVKD. The CDR3 runs 14 residues. CDR3 region: CAISDPTVAGELFF. The CDR3 nucleotides read TGTGCCATCAGTGACCCCACAGTGGCCGGGGAGCTGTTTTTT.

This clone turned up a few times. Other nucleotide sequences in the sample specify the same CDR3. This chain joins TRBV27 and TRBJ1-2; D is unresolved. Germline V gene sequence: CDR1 MNHEY, CDR2 SMNVEV (reference sequence). The CDR3 sequence is 12 residues long. V was cut by 5 bases and J by 5 bases, with 9 bases left in between. As DNA, the CDR3 is TGTGCCAGCAGTCAGGCAGGTTATGGCTACACCTTC. It is translated as CASSQAGYGYTF.

A remark on this clone: Compared with germline, one end of the junction differs, possibly owing to a read error. This chain links TRBV7-7 with TRBJ2-1; TRBD1 is a possible D gene (5 bases). This CDR3 region has 14 residues. Germline V gene sequence: CDR1 SSHAT, CDR2 FNYEAQ (reference sequence). The CDR3 region has the DNA TGTGCTAGCAGCCCCCTCGACAGCCCCAATGAGCAGTTCTTC. It is translated as CASSPLDSPNEQFF.

This clone was picked up a small number of times. The chain couples TRBV4-2 to TRBJ1-5; 7 nucleotides match TRBD1. The CDR3 totals 15 residues. V shed 1 base and J 3 bases; nucleotides not matched to a gene: 3. Germline V lookup: CDR1 LGHNA, CDR2 YNFKEQ. CDR3 region: CASSQGRGFNQPQHF. The CDR3 DNA sequence: TGTGCCAGCAGCCAAGGCAGGGGGTTCAATCAGCCCCAGCATTTT.